This T cell receptor (beta chain) was sequenced for a study of siplizumab effects on memory and regulatory T cells. Study-level findings and limits: Unstimulated subsets were the mapping target of only a minor fraction of alloreactive clones. Only a minority of proliferating CD4+ or CD8+ clones had an assignable naive or memory phenotype, with roughly 75-96% lacking one. Confirmation that proliferating Tregs from siplizumab cultures had suppressive function was not obtained. Naive T cells, seemingly more diverse than memory cells, seemed major alloresponse contributors.

TCRdb keeps only in-frame clones here, not all; method: immunoSEQ multiplex PCR. The data show around 97,000 clones, over 90% seen once. As concerns this clone: Antigen unknown.

Germline CDR1 is MNHNS and CDR2 is SASEGT. V lost 5 bases, J lost 2 bases, and 10 bases lay in between. The CDR3 is made up of 14 amino acids. Sample: non-Treg CD4+ T cells sorted from blood. The sequence derives from a human donor in good health. The chain carries TRBV6-1 and TRBJ1-5; D is uncertain. The CDR3 protein is CASSSNRGNQPQHF. CDR3 bases: TGTGCCAGCAGTTCTAACAGAGGCAATCAGCCCCAGCATTTT.